This T cell receptor (beta chain) is drawn from a study of shared clonotypes between healthy human individuals. A deep-level run was used for the assay. Generated by immunoSEQ multiplex PCR, the TCRdb table keeps only in-frame clones and is missing some. The sample contains approximately 590,000 clones, less than 97% of which appear only once. In the naive CD8 group, cells lacked CD45RO and were positively selected for CCR7, so terminally differentiated effector memory CD45RA+ cells were left out. Source material: naive CD8+ T cells sorted from blood. The TCR was taken from a woman under 40 in good health.

This CDR3 reads CASSSARTGVGDEQFF. DNA of the CDR3: TGTGCCAGCAGCTCCGCCCGGACAGGGGTGGGAGATGAGCAGTTCTTC. The chain is built from TRBV7-9 and TRBJ2-1; 9 nucleotides match TRBD1. J lost 8 bases, V lost 4 bases, and 12 bases had no gene match. Germline CDR1 is SEHNR and CDR2 is FQNEAQ (reference sequence). This CDR3 has 16 residues.